This is a list of T cell receptor beta chains from one sample in a study of human T cells and chemical hapten exposure. TCRdb redid the calling of the RACE reads with MiXCR, one entry per CDR3 protein. The sample holds about 80,000 distinct CDR3 sequences, more than 8.5% seen once. This material consisted of whole blood, taken in connection with sensitization to the hapten diphenylcyclopropenone (DPC). The receptors stem from a woman in her 30s with alopecia areata. Some clones in this sample may be carry-over from other donors' samples. The conserved cysteine and the conserved F or W are not part of the CDR3 here. Each record gives: J gene, V gene, CDR3 protein.

TRBJ1-1 TRBV28 ASRTGPMNTEAF
TRBJ2-3 TRBV20-1 SARTPVAGGQRDTQY
TRBJ1-2 TRBV12-3/TRBV12-4 ASSLGTGRGRGYT
TRBJ2-1 TRBV2 ASNAGQGASYEQF
TRBJ2-2 TRBV9 ASSVEALGAGELF
TRBJ2-7 TRBV5-1 ASSITGREQY
TRBJ2-1 TRBV6-2/TRBV6-3 ASSWTGQPFSYNEQF
TRBJ2-7 TRBV6-6 ASSPGLAGSYEQY
TRBJ2-3 TRBV7-9 ASSLWEGSTDTQY
TRBJ1-5 TRBV12-5 ASGLVTGQSNQPQH
TRBJ1-2 TRBV27 ASSPSGKPNYGYT
TRBJ2-1 TRBV28 ASSLQGARNEQF
TRBJ2-1 TRBV18 ASSPDRVSLDEQF
TRBJ1-6 TRBV6-5 ASSYGGGNSPLH
TRBJ2-2 TRBV6-2/TRBV6-3 ASSRREGGPGTGELF
TRBJ1-5 TRBV19 ASSRATTVSNQPQH
TRBJ1-2 TRBV28 ASTRQNYGYT
TRBJ1-2 TRBV30 AWSVRRADYGYT
TRBJ2-1 TRBV6-2/TRBV6-3 ASSSDRNEQF
TRBJ2-7 TRBV5-8 ASRKTGAREQY
TRBJ2-7 TRBV6-5 ASSPLTASYEQY
TRBJ1-4 TRBV6-2/TRBV6-3 ASNQQAGNEKLF
TRBJ2-2 TRBV6-6 ASSRPTGLGGELF
TRBJ1-1 TRBV6-2/TRBV6-3 ASSTRGPLDYTEAF
TRBJ1-1 TRBV7-6 ASSLNSVNTEAF
TRBJ1-4 TRBV7-9 ASSFDGTTNEKLF
TRBJ1-4 TRBV5-1 ASSIASGGLGEKLF
TRBJ1-2 TRBV5-5 ASSRDDSYGYT
TRBJ2-2 TRBV7-8 ASSIGTGRYTGELF
TRBJ2-2 TRBV9 ASTSSGSGELF
TRBJ2-7 TRBV19 ASRKDSSSYEQY
TRBJ1-3 TRBV13 ASSSDRGGNTIY
TRBJ2-3 TRBV6-5 ASSYAGGRADTQY
TRBJ2-1 TRBV29-1 SVKSPLAGSSYNEQF
TRBJ2-1 TRBV20-1 SARYRGGVYNEQF
TRBJ2-7 TRBV20-1 SARGLAGDEQY
TRBJ1-2 TRBV28 ASSLSDRET
TRBJ2-7 TRBV9 ASSAYEGTARYEQY
TRBJ2-7 TRBV19 ASSSQDRPSYEQY
TRBJ2-1 TRBV27 ASSPGTSGRNFNEQF
TRBJ1-5 TRBV27 ASSLYSGAGQPQH
TRBJ2-2 TRBV14 ASSPRDGVSTGELF
TRBJ1-5 TRBV7-9 ASSLDTGVLGPQH
TRBJ1-2 TRBV28 ASSPGLYYGYT
TRBJ2-3 TRBV4-2 ASSPFEAGGITDTQY
TRBJ1-1 TRBV15 ATSRDTANTEAF
TRBJ2-6 TRBV15 ATSTGNRAGANVLT
TRBJ2-1 TRBV5-6 ASSLERGVEF
TRBJ2-1 TRBV20-1 SARSGRSYNEQF
TRBJ2-1 TRBV9 ASSVGLAGGRGYNEQF
TRBJ2-3 TRBV19 ASSLEEEATQY
TRBJ2-3 TRBV12-3/TRBV12-4 ASSSQLDTQY